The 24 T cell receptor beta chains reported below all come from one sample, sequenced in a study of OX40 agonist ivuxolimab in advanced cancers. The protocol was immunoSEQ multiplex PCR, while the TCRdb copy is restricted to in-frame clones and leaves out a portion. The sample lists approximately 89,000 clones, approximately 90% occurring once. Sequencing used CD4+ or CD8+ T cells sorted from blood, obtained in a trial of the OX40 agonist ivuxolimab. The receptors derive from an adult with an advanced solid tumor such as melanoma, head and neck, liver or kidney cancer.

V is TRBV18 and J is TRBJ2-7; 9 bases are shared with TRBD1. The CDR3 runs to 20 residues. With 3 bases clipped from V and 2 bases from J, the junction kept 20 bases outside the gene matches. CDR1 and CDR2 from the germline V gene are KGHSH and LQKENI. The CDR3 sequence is CASSPGLGGIPGQGTYEQYF. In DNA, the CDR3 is TGTGCCAGCTCACCCGGTTTAGGTGGGATCCCGGGACAGGGTACCTACGAGCAGTACTTC.

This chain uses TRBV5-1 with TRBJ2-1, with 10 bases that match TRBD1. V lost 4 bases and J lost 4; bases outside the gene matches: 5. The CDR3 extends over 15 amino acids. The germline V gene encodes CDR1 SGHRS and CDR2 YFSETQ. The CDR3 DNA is TGCGCCAGCAGCCTAGGGGGACAGGGGTACAATGAGCAGTTCTTC. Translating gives CASSLGGQGYNEQFF.

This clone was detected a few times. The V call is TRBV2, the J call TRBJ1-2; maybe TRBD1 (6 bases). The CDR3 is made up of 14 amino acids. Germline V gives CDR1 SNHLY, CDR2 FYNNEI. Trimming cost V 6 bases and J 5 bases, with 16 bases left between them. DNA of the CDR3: TGTGCCAGCAGCCTTCAGGGGCCGGAATATGGCTACACCTTC. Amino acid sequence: CASSLQGPEYGYTF.

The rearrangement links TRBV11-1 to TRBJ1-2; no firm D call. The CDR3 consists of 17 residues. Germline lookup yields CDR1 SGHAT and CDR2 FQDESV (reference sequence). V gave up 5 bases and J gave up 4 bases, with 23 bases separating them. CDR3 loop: CASSDGPTPSRGYGYTF. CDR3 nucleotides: TGTGCCAGCAGCGACGGGCCAACTCCTTCCAGAGGCTATGGCTACACCTTC.

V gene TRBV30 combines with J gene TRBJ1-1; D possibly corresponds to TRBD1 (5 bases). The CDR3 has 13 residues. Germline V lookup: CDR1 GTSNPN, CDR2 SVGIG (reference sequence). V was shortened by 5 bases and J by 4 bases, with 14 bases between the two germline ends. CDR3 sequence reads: CAWAGRAGTEAFF. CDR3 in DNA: TGTGCCTGGGCAGGGAGGGCAGGCACTGAAGCTTTCTTT.

The CDR3 here is CASSEGDTYTDTQYF. Written as DNA, the CDR3 is TGTGCCAGCAGTGAAGGGGACACCTACACAGATACGCAGTATTTT. The chain combines TRBV6-1 with TRBJ2-3; D perhaps matches TRBD1 (6 bases). V was trimmed by 1 base and J by 2 bases, leaving 10 bases between them. This CDR3 is 15 amino acids long. Germline lookup yields CDR1 MNHNS and CDR2 SASEGT.

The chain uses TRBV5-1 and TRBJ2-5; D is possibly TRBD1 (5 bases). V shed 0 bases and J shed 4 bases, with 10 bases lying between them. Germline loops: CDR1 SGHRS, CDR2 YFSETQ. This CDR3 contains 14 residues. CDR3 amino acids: CASSLEGQGETQYF. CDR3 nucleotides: TGCGCCAGCAGCTTGGAAGGTCAGGGAGAGACCCAGTACTTC. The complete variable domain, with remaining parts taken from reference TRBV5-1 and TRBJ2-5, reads KAGVTQTPRYLIKTRGQQVTLSCSPISGHRSVSWYQQTPGQGLQFLFEYFSETQRNKGNFPGRFSGRQFSNSRSEMNVSTLELGDSALYLCASSLEGQGETQYFGPGTRLLVL.

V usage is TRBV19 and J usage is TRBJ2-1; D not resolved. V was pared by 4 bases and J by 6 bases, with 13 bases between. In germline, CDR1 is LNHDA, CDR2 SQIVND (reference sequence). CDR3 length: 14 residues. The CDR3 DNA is TGTGCCAGTAGTAGGGGTTCCCAAGCCAATGAGCAGTTCTTC. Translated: CASSRGSQANEQFF.

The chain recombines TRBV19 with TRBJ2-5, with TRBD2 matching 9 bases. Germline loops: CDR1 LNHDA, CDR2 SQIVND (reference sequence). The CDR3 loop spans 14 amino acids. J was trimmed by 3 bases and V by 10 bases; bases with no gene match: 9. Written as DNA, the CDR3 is TGTGCCACCAGGGGCGGGAGGGCAGAAGAGACCCAGTACTTC. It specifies CATRGGRAEETQYF.

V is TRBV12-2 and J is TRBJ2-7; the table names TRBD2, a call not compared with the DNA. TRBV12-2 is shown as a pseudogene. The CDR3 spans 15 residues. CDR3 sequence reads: CASRLGTSGMYEQYF. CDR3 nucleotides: TGTGCAAGTCGCTTAGGGACTAGCGGGATGTACGAGCAGTACTTC.

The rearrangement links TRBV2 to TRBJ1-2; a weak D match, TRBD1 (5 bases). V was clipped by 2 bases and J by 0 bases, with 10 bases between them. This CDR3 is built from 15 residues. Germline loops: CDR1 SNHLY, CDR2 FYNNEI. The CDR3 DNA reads TGTGCCAGCAGTGAACTGAGACAGACTAACTATGGCTACACCTTC. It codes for CASSELRQTNYGYTF.

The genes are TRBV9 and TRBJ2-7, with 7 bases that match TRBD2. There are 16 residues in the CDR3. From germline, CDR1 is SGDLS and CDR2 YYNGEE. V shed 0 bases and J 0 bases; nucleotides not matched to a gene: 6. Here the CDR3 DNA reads TGTGCCAGCAGCGTAGACGGGAGGATCAGCTCCTACGAGCAGTACTTC. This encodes CASSVDGRISSYEQYF.

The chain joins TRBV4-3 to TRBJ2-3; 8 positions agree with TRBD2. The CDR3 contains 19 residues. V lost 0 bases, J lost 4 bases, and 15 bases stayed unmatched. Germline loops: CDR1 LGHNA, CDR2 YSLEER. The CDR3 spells CASSQDVASGFGKADTQYF. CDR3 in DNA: TGCGCCAGCAGCCAAGATGTCGCTAGCGGGTTTGGGAAGGCAGATACGCAGTATTTT.

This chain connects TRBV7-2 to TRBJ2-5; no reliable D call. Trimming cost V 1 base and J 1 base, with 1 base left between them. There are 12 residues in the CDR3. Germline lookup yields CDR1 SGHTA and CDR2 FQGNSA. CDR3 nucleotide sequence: TGTGCCAGCAGCTTAGGCCAAGAGACCCAGTACTTC. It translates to CASSLGQETQYF.

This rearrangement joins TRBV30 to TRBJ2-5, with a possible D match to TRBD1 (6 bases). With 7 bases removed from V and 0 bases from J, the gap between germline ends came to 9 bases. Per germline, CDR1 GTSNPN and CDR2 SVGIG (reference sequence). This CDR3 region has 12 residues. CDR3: CAYRENQETQYF. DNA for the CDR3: TGTGCCTACAGGGAAAACCAAGAGACCCAGTACTTC.

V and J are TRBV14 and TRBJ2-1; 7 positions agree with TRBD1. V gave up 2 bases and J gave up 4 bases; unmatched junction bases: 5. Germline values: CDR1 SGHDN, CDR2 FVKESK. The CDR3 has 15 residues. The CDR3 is CASSQTGQRYNEQFF. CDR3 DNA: TGTGCCAGCAGCCAAACGGGACAGAGATACAATGAGCAGTTCTTC.

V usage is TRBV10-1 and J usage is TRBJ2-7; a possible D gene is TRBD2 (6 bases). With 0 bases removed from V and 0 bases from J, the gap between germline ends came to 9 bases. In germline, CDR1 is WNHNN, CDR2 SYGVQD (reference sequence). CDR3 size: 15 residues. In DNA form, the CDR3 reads TGCGCCAGCAGTGAGTCCGACGGGAGCTCCTACGAGCAGTACTTC. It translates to CASSESDGSSYEQYF.

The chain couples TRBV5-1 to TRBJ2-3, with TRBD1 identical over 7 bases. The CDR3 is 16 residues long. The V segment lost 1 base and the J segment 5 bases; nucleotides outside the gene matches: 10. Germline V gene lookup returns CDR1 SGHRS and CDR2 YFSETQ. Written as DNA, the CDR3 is TGCGCCAGCAGCTTGCAAGGGGGACAGAGTAAAGATACGCAGTATTTT. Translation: CASSLQGGQSKDTQYF. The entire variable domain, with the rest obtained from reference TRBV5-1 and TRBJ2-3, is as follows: KAGVTQTPRYLIKTRGQQVTLSCSPISGHRSVSWYQQTPGQGLQFLFEYFSETQRNKGNFPGRFSGRQFSNSRSEMNVSTLELGDSALYLCASSLQGGQSKDTQYFGPGTRLTVL.

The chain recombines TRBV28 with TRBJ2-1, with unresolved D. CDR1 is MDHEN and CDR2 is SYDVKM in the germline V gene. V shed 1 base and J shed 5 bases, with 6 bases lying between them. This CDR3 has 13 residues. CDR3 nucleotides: TGTGCCAGCAGTTTATTGGCAGACAATGAGCAGTTCTTC. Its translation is CASSLLADNEQFF.

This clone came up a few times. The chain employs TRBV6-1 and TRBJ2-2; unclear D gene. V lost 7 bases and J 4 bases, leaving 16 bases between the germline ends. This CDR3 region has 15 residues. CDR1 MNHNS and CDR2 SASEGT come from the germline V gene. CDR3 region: CASTPSGAITGELFF. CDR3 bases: TGTGCCAGCACTCCTTCCGGTGCGATCACCGGGGAGCTGTTTTTT.

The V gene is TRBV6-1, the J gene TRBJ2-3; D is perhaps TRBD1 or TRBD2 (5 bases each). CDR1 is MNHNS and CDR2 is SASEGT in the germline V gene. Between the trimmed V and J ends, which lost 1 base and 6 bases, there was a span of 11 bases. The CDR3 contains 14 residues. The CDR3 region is CASSEGAWGDTQYF. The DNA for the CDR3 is TGTGCCAGCAGTGAAGGGGCATGGGGGGATACGCAGTATTTT.

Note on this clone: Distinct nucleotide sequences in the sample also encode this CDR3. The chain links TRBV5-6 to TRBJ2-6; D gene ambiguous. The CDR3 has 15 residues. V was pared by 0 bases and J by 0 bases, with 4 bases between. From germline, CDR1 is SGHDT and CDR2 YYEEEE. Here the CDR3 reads CASSLGASGANVLTF. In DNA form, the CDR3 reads TGTGCCAGCAGCTTGGGAGCCTCTGGGGCCAACGTCCTGACTTTC.

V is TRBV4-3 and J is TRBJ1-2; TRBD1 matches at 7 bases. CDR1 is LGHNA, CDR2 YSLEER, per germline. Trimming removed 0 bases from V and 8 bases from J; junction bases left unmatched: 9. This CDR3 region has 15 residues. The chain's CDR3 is CASSQEQGLERGYTF. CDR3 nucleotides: TGCGCCAGCAGCCAAGAACAGGGGCTGGAACGAGGCTACACCTTC.

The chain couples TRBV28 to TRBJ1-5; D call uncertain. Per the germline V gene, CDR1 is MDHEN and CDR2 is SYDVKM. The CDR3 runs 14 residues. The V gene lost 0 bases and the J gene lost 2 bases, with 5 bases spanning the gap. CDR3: CASSLWQRNQPQHF. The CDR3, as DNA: TGTGCCAGCAGTTTATGGCAGCGCAATCAGCCCCAGCATTTT.